This entry is about one TCR beta chain. What it recognizes is unknown. Germline CDR1 reads SNHLY; CDR2 reads FYNNEI. The CDR3 is made up of 14 amino acids. V was trimmed by 6 bases and J by 5 bases, leaving 14 bases between them. The sample originates from a study of CD8 T cells in ankylosing spondylitis. Study-level findings and limits: Certain motif variants had earlier been reported in reactive arthritis synovial fluid and blood. Seven or eight highly homologous variants made up a TCR beta motif, and this motif appeared characteristic of ankylosing spondylitis blood.

TCRdb called the 5' RACE reads again in MiXCR, with one record for every CDR3 protein. The sample contains 500,000 to 650,000 distinct CDR3 sequences, approximately 5.3% of which appear only once. Sample: blood, either unsorted or a sorted T cell fraction (not recorded which). The chain has TRBV2 and TRBJ1-5; a weak D match, TRBD1 (5 bases). The origin of this receptor is a male donor with ankylosing spondylitis. Here the CDR3 reads CASSLQGAHQPQHF. CDR3 in DNA: TGTGCCAGCAGCCTCCAAGGGGCCCATCAGCCCCAGCATTTT.